The 8 T cell receptor beta chains in this list originate from one sample, sequenced in a study of T-cell memory formation after mild COVID-19. TCRdb re-derived calls from the 5' RACE reads in MiXCR, one entry per CDR3 protein. The table shows 400,000 to 550,000 distinct CDR3 sequences, with around a quarter occurring only once. The sequenced material came from PBMCs or a T cell subset sorted from them (not recorded which). These receptors came from an adult woman who had mild COVID-19 (a few samples of this study predate the infection). Cell type and time point are not known.

The chain links TRBV7-2 to TRBJ1-2; perhaps TRBD1 as D (6 bases). The CDR3 is made up of 14 amino acids. The V and J ends lost 5 bases and 5 bases respectively, with 15 bases between them. Per germline, CDR1 SGHTA and CDR2 FQGNSA. CDR3 sequence: CASSRRTVKYGYTF. CDR3 nucleotides: TGTGCCAGCAGCCGACGGACAGTAAAATATGGCTACACCTTC.

The chain employs TRBV27 and TRBJ1-1, with a possible D match to TRBD1 (5 bases). V was pared by 6 bases and J by 1 base, with 12 bases between. Germline V gene data show CDR1 as MNHEY and CDR2 as SMNVEV (reference sequence). The CDR3 consists of 14 residues. CDR3 residues: CASRLQERNTEAFF. The CDR3 region has the DNA TGTGCCAGCAGACTACAGGAACGGAACACTGAAGCTTTCTTT.

This chain joins TRBV20-1 and TRBJ2-4; 10 positions match TRBD2. With 3 bases clipped from V and 0 bases from J, the junction kept 2 bases outside the gene matches. Germline V gene sequence: CDR1 DFQATT, CDR2 SNEGSKA (reference sequence). The length of the CDR3 is 15 residues. This CDR3 is CSASSSGGAKNIQYF. Written as DNA, the CDR3 is TGCAGTGCTAGTTCTAGCGGGGGAGCCAAAAACATTCAGTACTTC.

This clonotype occurred many times. The V call is TRBV6-1, the J call TRBJ2-3; no clear D. Looked up from germline, CDR1 is MNHNS and CDR2 is SASEGT. The CDR3 contains 11 residues. V was trimmed by 6 bases and J by 1 base, leaving 2 bases between them. The chain's CDR3 is CASRRTDTQYF. DNA for the CDR3: TGTGCCAGCAGGCGCACAGATACGCAGTATTTT.

The sample holds a few counts of this clonotype. The V call is TRBV5-1, the J call TRBJ2-1, with 9 positions matching TRBD2. The CDR3 spans 16 residues. Trimming cost V 4 bases and J 2 bases; bases outside gene matches: 7. The V gene's germline CDR1 is SGHRS and CDR2 YFSETQ. CDR3 region: CASSVTSGSAYNEQFF. In nucleotides, the CDR3 is TGCGCCAGCAGCGTGACTAGCGGATCGGCCTACAATGAGCAGTTCTTC.

The gene calls are TRBV6-5 and TRBJ1-1; no firm D call. This CDR3 comprises 14 residues. Looked up from germline, CDR1 is MNHEY and CDR2 is SVGAGI. Trimming took off 6 bases at V and 1 base at J, with 12 bases between the two ends. The CDR3 loop reads CASRPPAENTEAFF. The CDR3 DNA reads as TGTGCCAGCAGGCCCCCGGCCGAGAACACTGAAGCTTTCTTT.

This clonotype was seen a few times. The chain employs TRBV4-1 and TRBJ2-5; D unclear. Trimming left V 1 base short and J 2 bases short, with 8 bases between. The CDR3 runs to 14 residues. Germline assignment: CDR1 MGHRA and CDR2 YSYEKL. CDR3: CASSQGQLQETQYF. Here the CDR3 DNA reads TGCGCCAGCAGCCAAGGGCAGCTACAAGAGACCCAGTACTTC.

This clonotype was counted a single time. The genes are TRBV12-3 or TRBV12-4 and TRBJ1-1; 7 positions agree with TRBD1. This CDR3 comprises 12 residues. With V trimmed by 6 bases and J by 8 bases, 6 bases remained unmatched. The CDR3 loop is CASSYRGYEAFF. The CDR3 DNA reads TGTGCCAGCAGCTACAGGGGTTACGAAGCTTTCTTT.